This T cell receptor beta chain was captured in a study of OX40 agonist ivuxolimab in advanced cancers. For the study at large: Ivuxolimab, an antibody that agonizes OX40 (CD134), was administered to the patients. Recorded diagnoses for dose-escalation patients were hepatocellular carcinoma, melanoma, renal cell or head and neck cancer.

The ends were cut back, 2 bases at V and 3 bases at J, with 13 bases in the middle. This CDR3 region has 15 residues. Germline V gene lookup returns CDR1 SGHRS and CDR2 YFSETQ. Samples of blood were obtained at baseline, on cycle 4 day 1, and on cycle 7 day 1. The table came from immunoSEQ multiplex PCR; TCRdb's copy has only in-frame clones and leaves some out. In the table there are about 18,000 clones, about 80% of which are singletons. Regarding this clone: The sample has other DNA sequences that encode this CDR3 too.

The chain carries TRBV5-1 and TRBJ2-3; D is undetermined. The sample in question was CD4+ or CD8+ T cells sorted from blood, obtained in a trial of the OX40 agonist ivuxolimab. The receptor comes from an adult with an advanced solid tumor such as melanoma, head and neck, liver or kidney cancer. The CDR3 protein is CASSLMGSRTDTQYF. CDR3 DNA sequence: TGCGCCAGCAGCTTAATGGGTTCGAGGACAGATACGCAGTATTTT. Full variable domain (rest looked up from reference TRBV5-1 and TRBJ2-3): KAGVTQTPRYLIKTRGQQVTLSCSPISGHRSVSWYQQTPGQGLQFLFEYFSETQRNKGNFPGRFSGRQFSNSRSEMNVSTLELGDSALYLCASSLMGSRTDTQYFGPGTRLTVL.